Following are 5 T cell receptor beta chains from one sample sequenced in a study of cytomegalovirus exposure and HLA in healthy donors. PCR was performed using 60 Vbeta and 13 Jbeta primers. Only in-frame clones appear in the TCRdb table, and some are missing; sequencing was by immunoSEQ multiplex PCR. Here the sample table reports approximately 110,000 clones. The specimen sequenced was PBMCs. The origin of the receptors is a man aged 25 to 40 in good health and CMV-seronegative.

The chain couples TRBV6-1 to TRBJ2-7, with D hard to call. The CDR3 sequence is 15 residues long. The germline CDR1 and CDR2 sequences are MNHNS and SASEGT. The ends were cut back, 2 bases at V and 2 bases at J, with 13 bases in the middle. The CDR3 loop is CASSESPYKTYEQYF. The CDR3 DNA follows: TGTGCCAGCAGTGAATCCCCTTACAAAACCTACGAGCAGTACTTC.

The chain combines TRBV30 with TRBJ1-1, with D uncertain. The germline V gene encodes CDR1 GTSNPN and CDR2 SVGIG (reference sequence). The CDR3 loop spans 13 amino acids. The germline V and J ends were trimmed by 8 bases and 1 base, with 14 bases remaining between them. The DNA of the CDR3 is TGTGCCCGGTCCCCAGGTCAGAACACTGAAGCTTTCTTT. Protein product: CARSPGQNTEAFF.

This chain connects TRBV6-1 to TRBJ2-2; tentative D call: TRBD2 (5 bases). The CDR3 extends over 15 amino acids. Germline V gene data show CDR1 as MNHNS and CDR2 as SASEGT. The germline V and J ends were trimmed by 2 bases and 6 bases, with 13 bases remaining between them. The CDR3 reads CASSELRVRPGELFF. CDR3 nucleotide sequence: TGTGCCAGCAGTGAACTGCGGGTACGGCCCGGGGAGCTGTTTTTT.

The CDR3 reads CASSATPGEGTKNIQYF. CDR3 nucleotide sequence: TGTGCCAGCAGCGCAACTCCCGGGGAGGGTACCAAAAACATTCAGTACTTC. This chain connects TRBV11-2 to TRBJ2-4; 7 nucleotides match TRBD2. Germline CDR1 and CDR2: SGHAT and FQNNGV. Trimming at V came to 5 bases and at J to 2 bases, leaving 12 bases not matched to a gene. CDR3 size: 17 residues.

The chain uses TRBV6-4 and TRBJ1-4; 7 nucleotides match TRBD1. Germline-derived CDR1 and CDR2 are MRHNA and SNTAGT. The CDR3 length is 15 residues. The V gene end was trimmed by 4 bases and the J gene end by 10 bases; junction bases not matched to a gene: 12. CDR3 sequence reads: CASSASGSPGGKLFF. The CDR3, as DNA: TGTGCCAGCAGTGCTTCCGGGTCGCCAGGGGGAAAACTGTTTTTT.